These 12 T cell receptor beta chains originate from one sample sequenced in a study of OX40 agonist ivuxolimab in advanced cancers. The data were produced by immunoSEQ multiplex PCR, yet TCRdb's version contains in-frame clones alone and is incomplete. The table lists 90,000 to 100,000 clones, 75% to 90% of them singletons. Sequences were derived from CD4+ or CD8+ T cells sorted from blood, sampled in a trial of the OX40 agonist ivuxolimab. The source is an adult with an advanced solid tumor such as melanoma, head and neck, liver or kidney cancer.

The chain combines TRBV6-1 with TRBJ2-1; D is uncertain. The V end lost 6 bases, the J end lost 3 bases, and 12 bases lay between the germline ends. The CDR3 loop spans 14 amino acids. The germline gives CDR1 MNHNS, CDR2 SASEGT. As DNA, the CDR3 is TGTGCCAGCAGGGCGGCCACGCACTACAATGAGCAGTTCTTC. Its protein is CASRAATHYNEQFF.

J is TRBJ2-3 and V is TRBV7-3, with D possibly TRBD2 on 7 matching bases. This CDR3 has 16 amino acids. CDR1 and CDR2 (germline): SGHTA, FQGTGA. The germline V and J ends were trimmed by 5 bases and 1 base, with 16 bases remaining between them. The CDR3 protein is CASSRGARGGTDTQYF. The CDR3 DNA reads TGTGCCAGCAGCCGGGGGGCGAGGGGAGGCACAGATACGCAGTATTTT.

The genes are TRBV4-3 and TRBJ2-2, with TRBD2 as a possible D gene (6 bases). Germline V gene lookup returns CDR1 LGHNA and CDR2 YSLEER. The CDR3 loop spans 20 amino acids. The V end was cut by 2 bases, the J end by 0 bases, with 22 bases between. This CDR3 reads CASSQPYAGLAQTNTGELFF. The CDR3, as DNA: TGCGCCAGCAGCCAACCCTATGCGGGGCTCGCCCAGACGAACACCGGGGAGCTGTTTTTT.

V and J are TRBV9 and TRBJ2-3, with 7 bases aligning to TRBD2. After removal of 3 bases from V and 4 bases from J, the junction contained 8 bases not matched to a gene. The V gene's germline CDR1 is SGDLS and CDR2 YYNGEE. The CDR3 covers 15 residues. The CDR3 region is CASSATGTTPDTQYF. The DNA for the CDR3 is TGTGCCAGCAGCGCGACCGGGACTACCCCAGATACGCAGTATTTT.

This chain uses TRBV6-6 with TRBJ1-4, with 7 nucleotides matching TRBD1. The germline V gene encodes CDR1 MNHNY and CDR2 SVGAGI (reference sequence). J gave up 6 bases and V 4 bases, and 8 bases lay outside the gene matches. CDR3 length: 15 residues. The CDR3 bases are TGTGCCAGCAGTTTCCTCGGGACAGAGGATGAAAAACTGTTTTTT. Protein sequence: CASSFLGTEDEKLFF.

This clone was counted a single time. This chain links TRBV2 with TRBJ2-1; 7 bases map to TRBD2. Germline V gene lookup returns CDR1 SNHLY and CDR2 FYNNEI. The CDR3 is 14 residues long. The V gene end was trimmed by 6 bases and the J gene end by 4 bases; junction bases not matched to a gene: 6. The CDR3 DNA is TGTGCCAGCAGGGAAACTAGCGCTTACAATGAGCAGTTCTTC. Translating it yields CASRETSAYNEQFF. Full variable domain (outside the CDR3, taken from reference TRBV2 and TRBJ2-1): EPEVTQTPSHQVTQMGQEVILRCVPISNHLYFYWYRQILGQKVEFLVSFYNNEISEKSEIFDDQFSVERPDGSNFTLKIRSTKLEDSAMYFCASRETSAYNEQFFGPGTRLTVL.

The rearrangement links TRBV29-1 to TRBJ2-7, with TRBD1 matching over 7 bases. V trimming: 6 bases; J trimming: 5 bases; junction bases outside the gene matches: 13. The CDR3 sequence is 14 residues long. Germline V CDR1 and CDR2: SQVTM, ANQGSEA. As DNA, the CDR3 is TGCAGCGTCGCCGACCCGGGACAGCCCCACGAGCAGTACTTC. Translating gives CSVADPGQPHEQYF.

This sequence joins TRBV27 and TRBJ2-7; either TRBD1 or TRBD2 may supply D (5 bases each). The CDR3 is 14 residues long. Trimming cost V 3 bases and J 2 bases, with 11 bases left between them. Germline V gene sequence: CDR1 MNHEY, CDR2 SMNVEV (reference sequence). The CDR3 coding sequence is TGTGCCAGCAGTTTTTCGAGGGGCCCCTACGAGCAGTACTTC. Amino acid sequence: CASSFSRGPYEQYF.

This clone was counted many times. The chain has TRBV18 and TRBJ2-1, with 7 bases matching TRBD2. Germline CDR1 KGHSH, CDR2 LQKENI. CDR3 length equals 15 residues. Trimming at V came to 2 bases and at J to 9 bases, leaving 10 bases not matched to a gene. The CDR3 DNA reads TGTGCCAGCTCACCAAGTTCGCGGGAGAGGGGTGAGCAGTTCTTC. Its translation: CASSPSSRERGEQFF.

This clone appeared once. The chain employs TRBV5-1 and TRBJ2-1; 9 nucleotides agree with TRBD2. Germline assignment: CDR1 SGHRS and CDR2 YFSETQ. The CDR3 loop spans 15 amino acids. The junction had 4 bases not matched to a gene; V was cut back by 0 bases and J by 6 bases. CDR3 loop: CASSLGLAGPNEQFF. The CDR3 DNA is TGCGCCAGCAGCTTGGGGCTAGCGGGGCCCAATGAGCAGTTCTTC.

The chain carries TRBV19 and TRBJ1-5; 8 nucleotides line up with TRBD1. The V gene end was trimmed by 4 bases and the J gene end by 7 bases; junction bases not matched to a gene: 9. CDR3 length: 15 amino acids. Germline CDR1 and CDR2: LNHDA and SQIVND (reference sequence). CDR3 sequence reads: CASSTGQGSGQPQHF. The CDR3 DNA reads TGTGCCAGTAGTACCGGACAGGGTTCAGGACAGCCCCAGCATTTT. Full variable domain (rest looked up from reference TRBV19 and TRBJ1-5): DGGITQSPKYLFRKEGQNVTLSCEQNLNHDAMYWYRQDPGQGLRLIYYSQIVNDFQKGDIAEGYSVSREKKESFPLTVTSAQKNPTAFYLCASSTGQGSGQPQHFGDGTRLSIL.

The rearrangement joins TRBV28 to TRBJ2-3, with D possibly TRBD2 on 6 matching bases. CDR1 and CDR2 (germline): MDHEN, SYDVKM. V lost 6 bases, J lost 6 bases, and 19 bases lay in between. There are 15 residues in the CDR3. This CDR3 reads CASRSGGEWPDTQYF. In nucleotides, the CDR3 is TGTGCCAGCAGAAGTGGCGGGGAGTGGCCCGATACGCAGTATTTT. Based on the CDR3 plus reference TRBV28 and TRBJ2-3, the full variable domain is DVKVTQSSRYLVKRTGEKVFLECVQDMDHENMFWYRQDPGLGLRLIYFSYDVKMKEKGDIPEGYSVSREKKERFSLILESASTNQTSMYLCASRSGGEWPDTQYFGPGTRLTVL.